The rows below give T cell receptor beta chains drawn from one sample of a study of EBV T-cell therapy then PD-1 blockade in nasopharyngeal carcinoma. Data came from immunoSEQ multiplex PCR; TCRdb stores just in-frame clones and leaves some out. The sample holds roughly 17,000 clones; around four fifths are singletons and the top ten take 25% to 30%. For these TCRs, the target antigens are not known. Sequencing used CD8+ T cells from blood, obtained at day 0 from a patient whose treatment included autologous EBV-specific T cells and nivolumab. All receptors come from a man aged 35 to 55 with nasopharyngeal carcinoma. CDR3s include the opening cysteine and the closing phenylalanine or tryptophan. The D gene is left open where the match is weak. Rows may omit the clone size; those that give it use once, few, many or a size class.

D: -
size: -
V: TRBV6-1
J: TRBJ1-4
CDR3: CASSSGVLSNEKLFF
DNA: TGTGCCAGCAGTTCGGGTGTCCTGTCTAATGAAAAACTGTTTTTT

D: -
size: -
V: TRBV6-2/TRBV6-3
J: TRBJ1-5
CDR3: CASSRGRTQPQHF
DNA: TGTGCCAGCAGCCGGGGGCGGACGCAGCCCCAGCATTTT

D: -
size: few
V: TRBV2
J: TRBJ1-2
CDR3: CASSVGGDYGYTF
DNA: TGTGCCAGCAGTGTCGGCGGAGACTATGGCTACACCTTC

D: -
size: -
V: TRBV27
J: TRBJ2-3
CDR3: CASSLYGRSGTDTQYF
DNA: TGTGCCAGCAGTTTATACGGGCGGTCGGGAACAGATACGCAGTATTTT

D: -
size: -
V: TRBV13
J: TRBJ2-2
CDR3: CASSLGTGELFF
DNA: TGTGCCAGCAGCTTAGGGACCGGGGAGCTGTTTTTT

D: -
size: -
V: TRBV27
J: TRBJ1-1
CDR3: CASSLPGRLDTEAFF
DNA: TGTGCCAGCAGTTTGCCCGGGAGATTAGACACTGAAGCTTTCTTT

D: -
size: -
V: TRBV4-1
J: TRBJ1-3
CDR3: CASSQEQYPGGNTIYF
DNA: TGCGCCAGCAGCCAAGAGCAGTATCCAGGGGGAAACACCATATATTTT

D: TRBD1
size: -
V: TRBV6-2/TRBV6-3
J: TRBJ2-5
CDR3: CASSYSVGQGGETQYF
DNA: TGTGCCAGCAGTTACTCAGTGGGACAGGGGGGAGAGACCCAGTACTTC

D: TRBD1
size: -
V: TRBV4-3
J: TRBJ2-7
CDR3: CASSQEGTGTYEQYF
DNA: TGCGCCAGCAGCCAAGAAGGGACAGGGACCTACGAGCAGTACTTC

D: TRBD2
size: -
V: TRBV6-2/TRBV6-3
J: TRBJ2-2
CDR3: CASSPRGGEPGELFF
DNA: TGTGCCAGCAGCCCCCGCGGGGGGGAACCCGGGGAGCTGTTTTTT

D: TRBD2
size: -
V: TRBV6-5
J: TRBJ2-2
CDR3: CAIRTSGGDTGELFF
DNA: TGTGCCATACGGACTAGCGGGGGGGACACCGGGGAGCTGTTTTTT

D: TRBD1
size: -
V: TRBV5-4
J: TRBJ1-4
CDR3: CASSSDRGLDEKLFF
DNA: TGTGCCAGCAGCTCCGACAGGGGGCTAGATGAAAAACTGTTTTTT

D: -
size: -
V: TRBV5-1
J: TRBJ2-3
CDR3: CASSSRSPTDTQYF
DNA: TGCGCCAGCAGCTCCAGGAGCCCCACAGATACGCAGTATTTT

D: -
size: medium-sized
V: TRBV6-2/TRBV6-3
J: TRBJ2-7
CDR3: CASSYIGPPYEQYF
DNA: TGTGCCAGCAGTTATATTGGACCCCCTTACGAGCAGTACTTC

D: TRBD1
size: once
V: TRBV9
J: TRBJ1-2
CDR3: CASSVGYRGDYGYTF
DNA: TGTGCCAGCAGCGTAGGATACAGGGGGGACTATGGCTACACCTTC

D: TRBD1
size: few
V: TRBV4-3
J: TRBJ2-7
CDR3: CASSQDVGTGDYEQYF
DNA: TGCGCCAGCAGCCAAGATGTCGGGACAGGCGACTACGAGCAGTACTTC

D: TRBD2
size: -
V: TRBV2
J: TRBJ2-2
CDR3: CARTAGGYANTGELFF
DNA: TGTGCCAGGACGGCGGGGGGGTACGCGAACACCGGGGAGCTGTTTTTT

D: -
size: -
V: TRBV15
J: TRBJ2-2
CDR3: CATSPWGQGGTGELFF
DNA: TGTGCCACCAGCCCTTGGGGGCAGGGAGGCACCGGGGAGCTGTTTTTT

D: -
size: -
V: TRBV6-2/TRBV6-3
J: TRBJ1-1
CDR3: CASSRRATEAFF
DNA: TGTGCCAGCAGTAGGAGGGCCACTGAAGCTTTCTTT

D: -
size: -
V: TRBV9
J: TRBJ1-2
CDR3: CASSPNDRPGYGYTF
DNA: TGTGCCAGCAGCCCAAATGACCGGCCAGGCTATGGCTACACCTTC

D: -
size: -
V: TRBV7-9
J: TRBJ2-5
CDR3: CASSLGGTQYF
DNA: TGTGCCAGCAGCTTAGGGGGGACCCAGTACTTC

D: -
size: -
V: TRBV13
J: TRBJ1-6
CDR3: CASSATGVGSPLHF
DNA: TGTGCCAGCAGCGCCACAGGAGTTGGATCACCCCTCCACTTT

D: TRBD1
size: -
V: TRBV27
J: TRBJ1-1
CDR3: CASRPRTGDTEAFF
DNA: TGTGCCAGCAGACCTCGGACAGGGGACACTGAAGCTTTCTTT

D: -
size: once
V: TRBV6-5
J: TRBJ2-2
CDR3: CASSYSAGARTGELFF
DNA: TGTGCCAGCAGTTACTCTGCAGGGGCGCGGACCGGGGAGCTGTTTTTT

D: -
size: few
V: TRBV7-9
J: TRBJ2-1
CDR3: CASSETGNEQFF
DNA: TGTGCCAGCAGCGAAACCGGGAATGAGCAGTTCTTC

D: -
size: once
V: TRBV12-3/TRBV12-4
J: TRBJ2-7
CDR3: CASSRIRYEQYF
DNA: TGTGCCAGCAGTCGTATTCGCTACGAGCAGTACTTC

D: TRBD1
size: -
V: TRBV25-1
J: TRBJ1-6
CDR3: CASSEWTGGNSPLHF
DNA: TGTGCCAGCAGTGAGTGGACAGGGGGTAATTCACCCCTCCACTTT

D: -
size: -
V: TRBV5-6
J: TRBJ1-2
CDR3: CASSQITGSGYTF
DNA: TGTGCCAGCAGCCAGATCACAGGCTCTGGCTACACCTTT

D: -
size: -
V: TRBV4-1
J: TRBJ2-7
CDR3: CASSQGGASAYEQYF
DNA: TGCGCCAGCAGCCAAGGAGGGGCCTCGGCCTACGAGCAGTACTTC

D: -
size: -
V: TRBV7-9
J: TRBJ2-7
CDR3: CASSVARDEQYF
DNA: TGTGCCAGCAGCGTGGCTCGGGACGAGCAGTACTTC

D: -
size: -
V: TRBV4-1
J: TRBJ2-1
CDR3: CASSQGPLQGEGEQFF
DNA: TGCGCCAGCAGCCAAGGACCTCTACAGGGAGAGGGTGAGCAGTTCTTC

D: TRBD1
size: -
V: TRBV2
J: TRBJ2-3
CDR3: CAGSDRAGTDTQYF
DNA: TGTGCCGGCAGTGACAGGGCAGGCACAGATACGCAGTATTTT

D: -
size: -
V: TRBV7-9
J: TRBJ1-4
CDR3: CASSLGSAEKLFF
DNA: TGTGCCAGCAGCTTGGGGAGCGCCGAAAAACTGTTTTTT

D: -
size: few
V: TRBV2
J: TRBJ2-4
CDR3: CASSEAFGDLVNIQYF
DNA: TGTGCCAGCAGTGAAGCGTTCGGGGACTTGGTAAACATTCAGTACTTC

D: TRBD2
size: -
V: TRBV2
J: TRBJ2-1
CDR3: CASSVPERGVDEQFF
DNA: TGTGCCAGCAGTGTGCCCGAGCGGGGGGTCGATGAGCAGTTCTTC

D: -
size: -
V: TRBV18
J: TRBJ2-7
CDR3: CASSPDEGYEQYF
DNA: TGTGCCAGCTCACCTGACGAGGGTTACGAGCAGTACTTC

D: -
size: once
V: TRBV5-3
J: TRBJ2-3
CDR3: CARSLFTRGRDTQYF
DNA: TGTGCCAGAAGCTTGTTTACTAGGGGGAGGGATACGCAGTATTTT

D: -
size: -
V: TRBV7-3
J: TRBJ2-1
CDR3: CASSLMLGQAYNEQFF
DNA: TGTGCCAGCAGCTTAATGTTAGGCCAGGCTTACAATGAGCAGTTCTTC

D: -
size: medium-sized
V: TRBV25-1
J: TRBJ1-5
CDR3: CASSEETDSNQPQHF
DNA: TGTGCCAGCAGTGAGGAGACTGATAGCAATCAGCCCCAGCATTTT

D: TRBD1
size: -
V: TRBV9
J: TRBJ1-2
CDR3: CASSPGGGYYGYTF
DNA: TGTGCCAGCAGCCCAGGGGGAGGGTACTATGGCTACACCTTC

D: -
size: -
V: TRBV6-2/TRBV6-3
J: TRBJ1-1
CDR3: CASSYSTTVNTEAFF
DNA: TGTGCCAGCAGTTACTCTACTACAGTGAACACTGAAGCTTTCTTT

D: -
size: -
V: TRBV7-2
J: TRBJ2-7
CDR3: CASSQGRGTYEQYF
DNA: TGTGCCAGCAGCCAAGGACGGGGAACCTACGAGCAGTACTTC